This T cell receptor (beta chain) originates from a study of neurological immune-mediated disorders. Study observations and caveats: No CDR3 amino acid sequences recurred among expanded clones across subjects, suggesting private repertoires in all groups.

This clonotype was seen at least ten times. The antigen remains undetermined. This CDR3 is 15 amino acids long. Germline lookup yields CDR1 DFQATT and CDR2 SNEGSKA (reference sequence). V was cut by 3 bases and J by 4 bases, with 18 bases left in between. Time point defined: longitudinal time-point 3. Unsorted libraries were derived from 2 million PBMCs stored at -80 C. A 10-nucleotide random UMI tagged transcripts in template-switch 5'RACE cDNA synthesis. Each sequencing run yielded over 170 million TCR-beta sequences from 15-18 subjects. TCRdb called the 5' RACE reads again in MiXCR, with one record for every CDR3 protein. The table lists around 100,000 distinct CDR3 sequences, approximately 11% of them singletons, with under 3.5% in the top ten.

The source material was PBMCs. V usage is TRBV20-1 and J usage is TRBJ2-5; a possible D gene is TRBD1 (5 bases). This receptor was obtained from a female donor with HTLV-1-associated myelopathy (HAM/TSP). CDR3 residues: CSASDSRGFGETQYF. Here the CDR3 DNA reads TGCAGTGCTAGTGACTCTAGGGGATTCGGAGAGACCCAGTACTTC.